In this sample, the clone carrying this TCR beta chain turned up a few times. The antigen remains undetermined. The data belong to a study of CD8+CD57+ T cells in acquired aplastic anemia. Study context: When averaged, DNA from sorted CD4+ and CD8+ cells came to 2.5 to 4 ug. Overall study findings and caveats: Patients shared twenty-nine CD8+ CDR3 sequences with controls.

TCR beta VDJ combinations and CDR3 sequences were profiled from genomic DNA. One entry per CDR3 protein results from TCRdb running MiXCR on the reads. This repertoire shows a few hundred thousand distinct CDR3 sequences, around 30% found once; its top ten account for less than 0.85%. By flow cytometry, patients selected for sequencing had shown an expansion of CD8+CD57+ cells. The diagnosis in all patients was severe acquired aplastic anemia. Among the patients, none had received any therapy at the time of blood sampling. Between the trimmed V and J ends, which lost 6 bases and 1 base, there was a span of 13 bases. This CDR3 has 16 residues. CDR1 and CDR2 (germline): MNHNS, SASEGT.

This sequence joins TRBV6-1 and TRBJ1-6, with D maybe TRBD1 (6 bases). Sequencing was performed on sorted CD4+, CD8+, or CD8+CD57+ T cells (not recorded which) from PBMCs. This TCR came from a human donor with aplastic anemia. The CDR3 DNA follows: TGTGCCAGCAGCAGAGGAACAGGGTCCTATAATTCACCCCTCCACTTT. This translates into CASSRGTGSYNSPLHF.